This T cell receptor beta chain was sequenced for a study of response to subunit inactivated influenza vaccine. The study's findings and limits: Each seasonal flu vaccination may recruit only limited new T cells, authors suggested.

A single record per CDR3 protein comes from TCRdb applying MiXCR to the RT-PCR reads. In the table there are approximately 500,000 distinct CDR3 sequences, 10% to 15% of which are singletons. This clonotype was seen many times. Its antigen remains unidentified. The V gene's germline CDR1 is SGHVS and CDR2 FQNEAQ. The CDR3 contains 16 residues. J gave up 2 bases and V 5 bases, and 9 bases lay outside the gene matches. The sequence came from a man in his fifties or sixties who received an inactivated influenza vaccine. The chain employs TRBV7-8 and TRBJ1-5; 7 bases align to TRBD1. The input for sequencing was PBMCs from blood, taken roughly 48 days after vaccination. CDR3 amino acids: CASSRNDRAGNQPQHF. For the CDR3, the DNA is TGTGCCAGCAGCCGGAACGACAGGGCTGGCAATCAGCCCCAGCATTTT.